The present T cell receptor (beta chain) was sequenced within a study of T cell responses to AZD1222 COVID-19 vaccine. The CDR3 consists of 15 residues. With 8 bases removed from V and 0 bases from J, the gap between germline ends came to 16 bases. The V gene's germline CDR1 is SGHTA and CDR2 FQGNSA. Libraries were prepared by immunoSEQ multiplex PCR; TCRdb keeps only in-frame clonotypes and omits some of them. Of more than 65,000 clones in the sample, approximately 80% were seen once. The sequenced sample was peripheral blood, obtained on day 0 of AZD1222 vaccination. The clonotype originates from an adult in good health. The V gene is TRBV7-2, the J gene TRBJ1-1; possibly TRBD1 for D (5 bases). The CDR3 DNA follows: TGTGCCAGCTATAAATGGGGGACCATGAACACTGAAGCTTTCTTT. Residues: CASYKWGTMNTEAFF.